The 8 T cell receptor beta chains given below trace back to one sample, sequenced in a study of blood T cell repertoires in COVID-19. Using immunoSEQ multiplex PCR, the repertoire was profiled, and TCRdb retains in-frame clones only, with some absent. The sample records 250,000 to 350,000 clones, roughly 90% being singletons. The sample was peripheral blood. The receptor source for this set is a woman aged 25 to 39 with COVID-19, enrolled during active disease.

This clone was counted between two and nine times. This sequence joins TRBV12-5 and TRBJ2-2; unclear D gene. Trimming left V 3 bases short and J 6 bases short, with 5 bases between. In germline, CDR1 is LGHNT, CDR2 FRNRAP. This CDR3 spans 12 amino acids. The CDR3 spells CASGFHSGELFF. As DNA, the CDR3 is TGTGCTAGTGGTTTCCACTCCGGGGAGCTGTTTTTT.

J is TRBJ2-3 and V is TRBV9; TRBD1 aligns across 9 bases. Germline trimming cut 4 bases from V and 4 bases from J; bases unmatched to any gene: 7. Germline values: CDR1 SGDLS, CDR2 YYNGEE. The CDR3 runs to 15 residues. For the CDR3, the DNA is TGTGCCAGCAGCACCACAGGGGGCGCGGCAGATACGCAGTATTTT. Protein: CASSTTGGAADTQYF.

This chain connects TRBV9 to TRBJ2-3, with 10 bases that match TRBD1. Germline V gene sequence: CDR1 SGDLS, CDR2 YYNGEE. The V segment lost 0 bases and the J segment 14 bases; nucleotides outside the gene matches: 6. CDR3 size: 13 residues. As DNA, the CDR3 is TGTGCCAGCAGCGTAGATGGGACAGGGGCCTCGTATTTT. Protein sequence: CASSVDGTGASYF.

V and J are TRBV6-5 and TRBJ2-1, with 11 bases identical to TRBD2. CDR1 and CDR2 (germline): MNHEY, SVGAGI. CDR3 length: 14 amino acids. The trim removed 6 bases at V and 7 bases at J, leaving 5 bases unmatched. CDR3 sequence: CASRVLAGGNEQFF. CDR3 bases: TGTGCCAGCAGAGTTCTAGCGGGAGGTAATGAGCAGTTCTTC.

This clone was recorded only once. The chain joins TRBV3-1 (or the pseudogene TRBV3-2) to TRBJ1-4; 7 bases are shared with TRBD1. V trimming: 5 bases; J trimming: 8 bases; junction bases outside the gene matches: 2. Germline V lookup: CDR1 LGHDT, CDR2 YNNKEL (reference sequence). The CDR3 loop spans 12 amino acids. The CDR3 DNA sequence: TGTGCCAGCAGCACGACAGGGGAAAAACTGTTTTTT. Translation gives CASSTTGEKLFF.

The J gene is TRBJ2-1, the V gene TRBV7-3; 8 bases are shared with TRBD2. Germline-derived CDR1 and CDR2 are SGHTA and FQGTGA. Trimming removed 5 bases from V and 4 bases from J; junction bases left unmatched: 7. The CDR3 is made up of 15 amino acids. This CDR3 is CASSLSGSQYNEQFF. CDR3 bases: TGTGCCAGCAGCCTAAGCGGGAGCCAGTACAATGAGCAGTTCTTC.

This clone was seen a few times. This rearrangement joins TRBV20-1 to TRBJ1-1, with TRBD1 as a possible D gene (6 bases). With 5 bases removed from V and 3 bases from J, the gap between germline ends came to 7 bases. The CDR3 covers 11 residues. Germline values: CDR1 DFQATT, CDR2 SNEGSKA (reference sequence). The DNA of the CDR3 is TGCAGTGCTCCAGGGGACACTGAAGCTTTCTTT. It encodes CSAPGDTEAFF.

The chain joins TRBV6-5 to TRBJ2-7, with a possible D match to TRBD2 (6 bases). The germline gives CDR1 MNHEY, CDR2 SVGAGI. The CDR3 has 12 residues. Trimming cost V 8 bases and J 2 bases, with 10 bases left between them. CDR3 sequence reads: CASEDYTYEQYF. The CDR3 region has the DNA TGTGCCAGCGAGGACTACACCTACGAGCAGTACTTC.